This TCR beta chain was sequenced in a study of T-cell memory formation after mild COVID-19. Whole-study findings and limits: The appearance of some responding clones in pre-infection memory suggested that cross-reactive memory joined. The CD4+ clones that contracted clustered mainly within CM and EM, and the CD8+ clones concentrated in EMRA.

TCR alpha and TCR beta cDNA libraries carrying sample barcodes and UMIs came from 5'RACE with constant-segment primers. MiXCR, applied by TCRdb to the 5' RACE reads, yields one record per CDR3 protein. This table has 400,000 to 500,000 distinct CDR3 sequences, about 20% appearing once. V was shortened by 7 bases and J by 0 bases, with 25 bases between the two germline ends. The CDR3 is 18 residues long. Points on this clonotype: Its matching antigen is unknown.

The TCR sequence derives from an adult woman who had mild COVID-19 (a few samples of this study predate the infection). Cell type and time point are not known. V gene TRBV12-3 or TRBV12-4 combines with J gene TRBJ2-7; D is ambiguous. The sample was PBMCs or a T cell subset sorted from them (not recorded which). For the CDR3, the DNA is TGTGCCAGCACCACCCGGCGCGGACCTTCCCCAGGCTCCTACGAGCAGTACTTC. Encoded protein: CASTTRRGPSPGSYEQYF.